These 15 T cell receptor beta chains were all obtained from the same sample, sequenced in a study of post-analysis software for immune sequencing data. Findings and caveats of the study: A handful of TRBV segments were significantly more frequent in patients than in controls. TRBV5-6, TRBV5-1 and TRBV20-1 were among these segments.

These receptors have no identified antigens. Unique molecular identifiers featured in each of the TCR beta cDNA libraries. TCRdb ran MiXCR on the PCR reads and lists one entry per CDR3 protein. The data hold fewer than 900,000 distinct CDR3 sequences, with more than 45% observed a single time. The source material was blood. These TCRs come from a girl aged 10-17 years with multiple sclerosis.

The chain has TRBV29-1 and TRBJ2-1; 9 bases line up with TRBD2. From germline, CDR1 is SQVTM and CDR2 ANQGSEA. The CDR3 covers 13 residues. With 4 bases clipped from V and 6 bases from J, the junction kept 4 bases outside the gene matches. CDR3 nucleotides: TGCAGCGTTGCTAGCGGGATTATCAATGAGCAGTTCTTC. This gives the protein CSVASGIINEQFF.

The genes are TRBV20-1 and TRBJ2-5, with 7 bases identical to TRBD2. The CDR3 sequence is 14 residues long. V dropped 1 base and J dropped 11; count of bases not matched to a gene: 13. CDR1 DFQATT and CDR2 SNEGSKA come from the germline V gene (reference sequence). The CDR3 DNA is TGCAGTGCTAGAGTCCCGGGGGGAGGTGGTGAGCAGTACTTC. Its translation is CSARVPGGGGEQYF.

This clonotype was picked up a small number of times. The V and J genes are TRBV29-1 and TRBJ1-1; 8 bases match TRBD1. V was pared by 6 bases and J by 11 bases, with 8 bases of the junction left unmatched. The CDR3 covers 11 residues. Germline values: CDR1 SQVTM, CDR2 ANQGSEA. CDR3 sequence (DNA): TGCAGCGTAAAACAGGGGGTTTGGGCTTTCTTT. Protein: CSVKQGVWAFF.

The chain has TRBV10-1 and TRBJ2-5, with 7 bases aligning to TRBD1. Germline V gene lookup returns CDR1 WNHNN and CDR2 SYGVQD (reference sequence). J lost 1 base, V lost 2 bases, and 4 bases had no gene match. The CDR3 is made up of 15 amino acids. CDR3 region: CASSERTGPQETQYF. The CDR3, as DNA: TGCGCCAGCAGTGAGCGGACAGGACCCCAAGAGACCCAGTACTTC.

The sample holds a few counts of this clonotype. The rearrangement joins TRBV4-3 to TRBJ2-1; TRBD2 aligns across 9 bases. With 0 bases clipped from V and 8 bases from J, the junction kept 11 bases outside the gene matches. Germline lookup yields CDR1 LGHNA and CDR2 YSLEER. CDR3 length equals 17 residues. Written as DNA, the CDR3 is TGCGCCAGCAGCCAAGACGCGGTAGCGGGAGTAATCGATGAGCAGTTCTTC. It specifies CASSQDAVAGVIDEQFF.

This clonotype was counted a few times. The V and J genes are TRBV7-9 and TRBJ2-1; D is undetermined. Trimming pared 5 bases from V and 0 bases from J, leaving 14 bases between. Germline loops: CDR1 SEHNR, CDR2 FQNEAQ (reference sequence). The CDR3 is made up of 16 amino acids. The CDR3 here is CASSITLAGSYNEQFF. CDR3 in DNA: TGTGCCAGCAGCATCACCTTAGCCGGCTCCTACAATGAGCAGTTCTTC. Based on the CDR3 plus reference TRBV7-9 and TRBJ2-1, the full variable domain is DTGVSQNPRHKITKRGQNVTFRCDPISEHNRLYWYRQTLGQGPEFLTYFQNEAQLEKSRLLSDRFSAERPKGSFSTLEIQRTEQGDSAMYLCASSITLAGSYNEQFFGPGTRLTVL.

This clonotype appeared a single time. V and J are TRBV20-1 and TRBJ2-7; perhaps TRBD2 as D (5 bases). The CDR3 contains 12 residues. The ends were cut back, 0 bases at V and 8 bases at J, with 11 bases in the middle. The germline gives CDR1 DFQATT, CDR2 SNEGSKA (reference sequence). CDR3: CSARDRAGKQYF. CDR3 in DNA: TGCAGTGCTAGAGATCGCGCCGGGAAGCAGTACTTC.

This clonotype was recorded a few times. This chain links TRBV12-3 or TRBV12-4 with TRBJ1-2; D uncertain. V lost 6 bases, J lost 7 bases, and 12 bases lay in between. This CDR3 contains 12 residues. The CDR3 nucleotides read TGTGCCAGCAGCCCTCGGGGTGCTGGCTACACCTTC. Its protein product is CASSPRGAGYTF.

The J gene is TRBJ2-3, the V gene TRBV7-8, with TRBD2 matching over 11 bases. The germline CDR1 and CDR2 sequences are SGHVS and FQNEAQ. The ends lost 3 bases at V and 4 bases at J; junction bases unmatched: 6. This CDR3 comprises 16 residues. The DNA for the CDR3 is TGTGCCAGCAGCTTTTGGACTAGCGGGTCTTCAGATACGCAGTATTTT. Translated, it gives CASSFWTSGSSDTQYF.

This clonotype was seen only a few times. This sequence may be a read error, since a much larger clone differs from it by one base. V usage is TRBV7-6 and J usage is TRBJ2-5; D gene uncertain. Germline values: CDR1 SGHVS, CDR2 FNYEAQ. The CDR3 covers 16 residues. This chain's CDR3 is CASSLPPYELQEAQYF. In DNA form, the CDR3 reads TGTGCCAGCAGCTTACCCCCGTACGAGTTACAAGAGGCCCAGTACTTC.

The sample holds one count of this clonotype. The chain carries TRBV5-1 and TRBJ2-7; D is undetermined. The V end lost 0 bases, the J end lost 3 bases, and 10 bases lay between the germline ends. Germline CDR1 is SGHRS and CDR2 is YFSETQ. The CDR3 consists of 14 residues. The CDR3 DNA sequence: TGCGCCAGCAGCTTGGGGATTGGTAACTACGAGCAGTACGTC. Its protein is CASSLGIGNYEQYV.

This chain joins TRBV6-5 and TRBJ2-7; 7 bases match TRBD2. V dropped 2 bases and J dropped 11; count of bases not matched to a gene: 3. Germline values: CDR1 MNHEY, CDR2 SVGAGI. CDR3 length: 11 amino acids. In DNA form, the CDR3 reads TGTGCCAGCAGTTACGGCGGGAGAAAGTACTTC. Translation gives CASSYGGRKYF.

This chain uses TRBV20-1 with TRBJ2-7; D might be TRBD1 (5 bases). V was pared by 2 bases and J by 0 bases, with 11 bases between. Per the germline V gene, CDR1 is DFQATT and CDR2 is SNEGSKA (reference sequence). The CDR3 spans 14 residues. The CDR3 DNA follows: TGCAGTGCTAGACCAGGTGACAGCTCCTACGAGCAGTACTTC. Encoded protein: CSARPGDSSYEQYF.

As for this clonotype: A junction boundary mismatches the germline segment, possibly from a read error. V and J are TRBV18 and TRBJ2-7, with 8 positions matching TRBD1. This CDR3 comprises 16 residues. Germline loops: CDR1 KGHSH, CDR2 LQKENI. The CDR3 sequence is CASSPRDRSISCEQYF. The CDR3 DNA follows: TGTGCCAGCTCGCCTCGGGACAGGTCAATCTCCTGCGAGCAGTACTTC.

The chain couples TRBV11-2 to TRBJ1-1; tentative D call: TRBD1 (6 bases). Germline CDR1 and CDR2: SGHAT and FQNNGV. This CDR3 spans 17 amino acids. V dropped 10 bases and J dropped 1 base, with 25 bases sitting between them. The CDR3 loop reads CAITRIGGHLRNTEAFF. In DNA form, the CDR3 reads TGTGCCATCACACGAATTGGGGGACACCTTCGGAACACTGAAGCTTTCTTT.